This T cell receptor beta chain was sequenced in a study of molecular identifiers for immune sequencing clone quantification. Notes on the study in general: Clones of above 20 RNA copies carried over 97% of effector molecules; in naive cells they carried under 1%. Barcode collisions between identical TCR molecules could shrink estimates of highly expanded clone sizes.

Based on a CD8+CD4-CCR7+CD45RA+ profile, naive CD8 T cells were sorted. TCRdb ran MiXCR on the PCR reads and lists one entry per CDR3 protein. The sample consists of nearly 650,000 distinct CDR3 sequences, around 25% of them appearing once. A word on this clonotype: Antigen: not known. A read error may produce the germline difference seen at one junction end.

This TCR came from a human donor in good health. Some libraries in this study had Jurkat cell RNA spiked in. Sequencing input: naive CD8+ T cells from blood, with Jurkat cell RNA spiked in. The sample's subset: FACS-sorted CD8+CD4-CCR7+CD45RA+ naive T cells.

The CDR3 loop reads CASRFPGPGGRKYQPPHF. The DNA of the CDR3 is TGTGCCAGCCGCTTCCCCGGGCCCGGGGGGAGAAAATATCAGCCCCCGCATTTT. The chain couples TRBV7-9 to TRBJ1-5; weak D call: TRBD1 (5 bases). The CDR3 covers 18 residues. Per the germline V gene, CDR1 is SEHNR and CDR2 is FQNEAQ (reference sequence).